The clone carrying this T cell receptor beta chain was observed a few times. The data belong to a study of T cells in Graves' hyperthyroidism and ophthalmopathy. Amplification yielded TCR beta CDR3 regions, with RNA transcripts as the source. HTBI primers were the set used in a first-round RT-PCR of the TCR CDR3. TCRdb itself ran the multiplex PCR reads through MiXCR, one entry per CDR3 protein. The data contain approximately 600,000 distinct CDR3 sequences, 14% of them singletons. V shed 1 base and J shed 2 bases, with 9 bases lying between them. CDR1 and CDR2 (germline): LNHDA, SQIVND (reference sequence). CDR3 length: 14 amino acids.

This chain connects TRBV19 to TRBJ2-7; a possible D gene is TRBD2 (6 bases). The specimen was blood. The TCR originated in a woman aged 18 to 35 with Graves' ophthalmopathy. The CDR3 bases are TGTGCCAGTAGTATAGGGGGGGACGCCTACGAGCAGTACTTC. Amino acid sequence: CASSIGGDAYEQYF.